Included here is one T cell receptor beta chain sequence, with context. This sample is drawn from a study of blood T cell repertoires in COVID-19. Study in general: T cells, B-cell-depleted T cells, or PBMCs supplied cDNA or gDNA.

Here immunoSEQ multiplex PCR was the method, and the copy in TCRdb shows in-frame clones only, minus some. The sample has 150,000 to 200,000 clones, more than 75% seen once. The source material was peripheral blood. The clonotype comes from a person between 65 and 79 years old with COVID-19, enrolled during active disease.

The CDR3 protein is CASSQSRGSRGAYNSPLHF. As DNA, the CDR3 is TGCGCCAGCAGCCAATCGCGGGGCTCCCGGGGCGCCTATAATTCACCCCTCCACTTT. The chain employs TRBV4-1 and TRBJ1-6; possible D gene TRBD1, 5 bases. Trimming left V 2 bases short and J 2 bases short, with 19 bases between. This CDR3 contains 19 residues. Germline V gene lookup returns CDR1 MGHRA and CDR2 YSYEKL.